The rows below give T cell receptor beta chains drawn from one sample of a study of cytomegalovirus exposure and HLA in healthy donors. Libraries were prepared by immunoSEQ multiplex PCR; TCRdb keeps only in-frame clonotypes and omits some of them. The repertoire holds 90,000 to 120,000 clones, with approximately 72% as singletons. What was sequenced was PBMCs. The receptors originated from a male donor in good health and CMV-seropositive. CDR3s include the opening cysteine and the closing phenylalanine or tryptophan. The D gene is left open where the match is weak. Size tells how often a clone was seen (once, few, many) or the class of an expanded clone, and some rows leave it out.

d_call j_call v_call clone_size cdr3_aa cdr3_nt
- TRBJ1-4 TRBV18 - CASLADRNEKLFF TGTGCCAGCTTAGCCGATCGGAATGAAAAACTGTTTTTT
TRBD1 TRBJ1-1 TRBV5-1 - CASSLGTGVDTEAFF TGCGCCAGCAGCTTGGGGACAGGGGTTGACACTGAAGCTTTCTTT
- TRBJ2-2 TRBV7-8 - CASSLFSGGLSNTGELFF TGTGCCAGCAGCTTATTTTCCGGAGGGTTATCGAACACCGGGGAGCTGTTTTTT
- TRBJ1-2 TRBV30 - CAWRGGRFYGYTF TGTGCCTGGAGGGGGGGGCGCTTCTATGGCTACACCTTC
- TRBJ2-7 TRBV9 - CASSADPGSAQYF TGTGCCAGCAGCGCAGATCCAGGGTCGGCGCAGTACTTC
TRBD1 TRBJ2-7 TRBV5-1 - CASSKPDRDLSYEQYF TGCGCCAGCAGCAAACCAGACAGGGATCTATCCTACGAGCAGTACTTC
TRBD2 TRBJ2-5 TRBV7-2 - CASSPLGSGALQETQYF TGTGCCAGCAGCCCTCTGGGGAGCGGGGCCCTCCAAGAGACCCAGTACTTC
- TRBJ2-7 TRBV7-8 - CASSSIGGYEQYF TGTGCCAGCAGCTCGATCGGGGGCTACGAGCAGTACTTC
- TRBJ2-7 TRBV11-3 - CASSLGSLAADYSYEQYF TGTGCCAGCAGCTTAGGTTCTTTGGCGGCAGACTACTCTTACGAGCAGTACTTC
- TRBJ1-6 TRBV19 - CASSIVNSQGWNSPLHF TGTGCCAGTAGTATAGTAAACTCACAGGGTTGGAATTCACCCCTCCACTTT
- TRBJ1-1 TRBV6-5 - CASNRQGRVTEAFF TGTGCCAGCAACCGCCAGGGGCGGGTCACTGAAGCTTTCTTT
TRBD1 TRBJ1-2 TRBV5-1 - CASSLSGQGADGYTF TGCGCCAGCAGCTTGTCGGGACAGGGGGCTGATGGCTACACCTTC
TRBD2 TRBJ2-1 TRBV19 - CASSPQRGGPRYNEQLF TGTGCCAGTAGTCCCCAGCGGGGGGGCCCGAGGTACAATGAGCAGCTCTTC
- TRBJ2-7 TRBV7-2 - CASSSEANREQYF TGTGCCAGCAGCTCCGAAGCGAACCGCGAGCAGTACTTC
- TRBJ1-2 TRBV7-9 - CVQGSNYGYTF TGTGTACAGGGATCTAACTATGGCTACACCTTC
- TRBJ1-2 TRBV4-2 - CASSPRQGPRYGYTF TGTGCCAGCAGCCCTCGGCAAGGCCCGAGGTATGGCTACACCTTC
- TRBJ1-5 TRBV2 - CASQDSGNQPQHF TGTGCCAGCCAGGATTCTGGAAATCAGCCCCAGCATTTT
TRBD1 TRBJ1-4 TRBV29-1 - CSGGTGTTNEKLFF TGCAGCGGGGGGACAGGAACAACTAATGAAAAACTGTTTTTT
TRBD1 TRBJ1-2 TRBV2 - CASLPTYRDRGNYGYTF TGTGCCAGCCTTCCAACTTACCGGGACAGGGGAAACTATGGCTACACCTTC
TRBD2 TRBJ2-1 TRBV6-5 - CASSYSPRGGGRWIF TGTGCCAGCAGTTATTCCCCCCGCGGCGGGGGGAGGTGGATCTTC
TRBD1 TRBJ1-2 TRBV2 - CASSLIRDRGPIGYTF TGTGCCAGCAGCCTTATTAGGGACAGGGGTCCCATCGGCTACACCTTC
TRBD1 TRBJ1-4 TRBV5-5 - CASSRIGQGTNEKLFF TGTGCCAGCAGCAGAATCGGACAGGGGACTAATGAAAAACTGTTTTTT
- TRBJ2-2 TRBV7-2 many CASSVTGLYGGELFF TGTGCCAGCAGCGTGACAGGTCTATACGGCGGGGAGCTGTTTTTT
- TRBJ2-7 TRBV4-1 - CASSQEWRRSSYEQYF TGCGCCAGCAGCCAAGAATGGCGGCGCAGCTCCTACGAGCAGTACTTC
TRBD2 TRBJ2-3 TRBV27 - CASSPRLAATVDTQYF TGTGCCAGCAGTCCCCGACTAGCGGCTACTGTAGATACGCAGTATTTT
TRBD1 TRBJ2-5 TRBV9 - CASSEGTGGAETQYF TGTGCCAGCAGCGAGGGGACAGGGGGCGCGGAGACCCAGTACTTC
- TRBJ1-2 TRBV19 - CASSRGDFGYTF TGTGCCAGTAGTCGGGGGGACTTTGGCTACACCTTC
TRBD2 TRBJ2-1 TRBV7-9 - CASSLRGTSGLYNEQFF TGTGCCAGCAGCTTAAGAGGGACTAGCGGCCTCTACAATGAGCAGTTCTTC
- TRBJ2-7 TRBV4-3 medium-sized CASSQDHVDYEQYF TGCGCCAGCAGCCAAGATCACGTAGACTACGAGCAGTACTTC
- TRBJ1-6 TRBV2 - CASRGAGVSPLHF TGTGCCAGCAGGGGGGCAGGGGTCTCACCCCTCCACTTT
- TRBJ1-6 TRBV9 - CASSVTGQYNSPLHF TGTGCCAGCAGCGTCACCGGACAGTATAATTCACCCCTCCACTTT
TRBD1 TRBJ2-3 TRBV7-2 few CASSPRAGQGSDTQYF TGTGCCAGCAGCCCCCGGGCGGGACAGGGGTCAGATACGCAGTATTTT